A single sample gave rise to the 27 T cell receptor beta chains below, sequenced in a study of OX40 agonist ivuxolimab in advanced cancers. TCRdb keeps only in-frame clones here, not all; method: immunoSEQ multiplex PCR. This sample has 83,000 or so clones, with around 80% found just once. Sequencing was performed on CD4+ or CD8+ T cells sorted from blood, taken in a trial of the OX40 agonist ivuxolimab. The receptor set was obtained from an adult with an advanced solid tumor such as melanoma, head and neck, liver or kidney cancer.

The chain is built from TRBV7-2 and TRBJ1-5; possible D gene TRBD1, 5 bases. CDR3 length equals 13 residues. In germline, CDR1 is SGHTA, CDR2 FQGNSA. Trimming pared 2 bases from V and 7 bases from J, leaving 9 bases between. CDR3 protein: CASSLNHRQPQHF. The CDR3 DNA reads TGTGCCAGCAGCTTAAACCACAGGCAGCCCCAGCATTTT.

This rearrangement joins TRBV7-9 to TRBJ1-3; the D gene is possibly TRBD1 (6 bases). V was trimmed by 4 bases and J by 4 bases, leaving 17 bases between them. Germline V gives CDR1 SEHNR, CDR2 FQNEAQ (reference sequence). The CDR3 is 16 residues long. CDR3: CASSSSRLGGGNTIYF. The CDR3 DNA sequence: TGTGCCAGCAGCTCGAGTCGTTTGGGGGGCGGAAACACCATATATTTT.

This chain links TRBV7-9 with TRBJ2-6; D ambiguous. From germline, CDR1 is SEHNR and CDR2 FQNEAQ (reference sequence). The CDR3 runs 15 residues. V was trimmed by 5 bases and J by 0 bases, leaving 8 bases between them. CDR3 in amino acids: CASSAGNSGANVLTF. The CDR3 DNA follows: TGTGCCAGCAGCGCTGGGAACTCTGGGGCCAACGTCCTGACTTTC. Full variable domain (missing parts from reference TRBV7-9 and TRBJ2-6): DTGVSQNPRHKITKRGQNVTFRCDPISEHNRLYWYRQTLGQGPEFLTYFQNEAQLEKSRLLSDRFSAERPKGSFSTLEIQRTEQGDSAMYLCASSAGNSGANVLTFGAGSRLTVL.

The CDR3 nucleotides read TGTGCCAGCAGCCAGGGGCGCTCTGGAAACACCATATATTTT. It translates to CASSQGRSGNTIYF. The chain carries TRBV2 and TRBJ1-3; possible D gene TRBD1, 6 bases. In germline, CDR1 is SNHLY, CDR2 FYNNEI. The V and J ends lost 6 bases and 0 bases respectively, with 9 bases between them. The CDR3 spans 14 residues.

V is TRBV10-3 and J is TRBJ2-6; 9 bases agree with TRBD1. The CDR3 is 20 amino acids. Per germline, CDR1 ENHRY and CDR2 SYGVKD. V shed 2 bases, J shed 4 bases, and the junction held 15 bases outside the gene matches. The CDR3 is CAISEGKGTGPLAGANVLTF. In DNA, the CDR3 is TGTGCCATCAGTGAGGGAAAAGGGACAGGGCCCCTTGCCGGGGCCAACGTCCTGACTTTC.

The V and J genes are TRBV2 and TRBJ1-4; D call uncertain. The CDR3 has 15 amino acids. Per germline, CDR1 SNHLY and CDR2 FYNNEI. CDR3 nucleotides: TGTGCGTCTCAATGGGAGCGAGGTGCTAATGAAAAACTGTTTTTT. Encoded protein: CASQWERGANEKLFF.

This clone appeared a few times. Other nucleotide sequences from this sample produce the same CDR3. The chain links TRBV5-1 to TRBJ1-3; no reliable D call. This CDR3 has 14 residues. Germline lookup yields CDR1 SGHRS and CDR2 YFSETQ. V shed 4 bases and J shed 2 bases, with 10 bases lying between them. CDR3 sequence: CASSLEVTGNTIYF. The CDR3 DNA reads as TGCGCCAGCAGCCTAGAAGTGACTGGAAACACCATATATTTT.

The rearrangement uses TRBV30 and TRBJ2-3; D is perhaps TRBD1 (5 bases). Looked up from germline, CDR1 is GTSNPN and CDR2 is SVGIG (reference sequence). The length of the CDR3 is 14 residues. V was clipped by 0 bases and J by 3 bases, with 10 bases between them. The CDR3: CAWSVSRVTDTQYF. CDR3 in DNA: TGTGCCTGGAGTGTGAGCAGGGTTACAGATACGCAGTATTTT.

In its sample, this clone was seen a few times. The chain recombines TRBV29-1 with TRBJ1-1; D gene unclear. Trimming took 4 bases from V and 1 from J, leaving 7 bases between them. Germline V lookup: CDR1 SQVTM, CDR2 ANQGSEA. This CDR3 is 12 amino acids long. This CDR3 is CSVGGWNTEAFF. The CDR3 nucleotides read TGCAGCGTTGGGGGATGGAACACTGAAGCTTTCTTT.

V gene TRBV7-7 combines with J gene TRBJ2-7; D is perhaps TRBD1 (5 bases). Trimming stripped 0 bases from V and 6 bases from J, with 12 bases between. Per the germline V gene, CDR1 is SSHAT and CDR2 is FNYEAQ (reference sequence). The CDR3 runs to 14 residues. This CDR3 reads CASSLAGDHSEQYF. DNA of the CDR3: TGTGCCAGCAGCTTAGCAGGGGATCACTCCGAGCAGTACTTC.

The gene calls are TRBV6-6 and TRBJ1-2; maybe TRBD1 (6 bases). Trimming pared 5 bases from V and 4 bases from J, leaving 17 bases between. The CDR3 has 15 amino acids. CDR1 and CDR2 from the germline V gene are MNHNY and SVGAGI (reference sequence). CDR3 amino acids: CASSDPGHMGYGYTF. The DNA of the CDR3 is TGTGCCAGCAGTGACCCGGGACACATGGGCTATGGCTACACCTTC.

This chain connects TRBV5-4 to TRBJ2-1; 11 nucleotides line up with TRBD2. This CDR3 has 16 residues. Germline V CDR1 and CDR2: SGHNT, YYREEE (reference sequence). The trim removed 2 bases at V and 4 bases at J, leaving 5 bases unmatched. The CDR3 sequence: CASSLPGLAVYNEQFF. The CDR3 DNA follows: TGTGCCAGCAGCTTACCGGGACTAGCGGTTTACAATGAGCAGTTCTTC. The whole variable domain, remainder taken from reference TRBV5-4 and TRBJ2-1, is ETGVTQSPTHLIKTRGQQVTLRCSSQSGHNTVSWYQQALGQGPQFIFQYYREEENGRGNFPPRFSGLQFPNYSSELNVNALELDDSALYLCASSLPGLAVYNEQFFGPGTRLTVL.

This chain uses TRBV18 with TRBJ1-1; 8 bases map to TRBD1. With 2 bases clipped from V and 10 bases from J, the junction kept 6 bases outside the gene matches. The length of the CDR3 is 13 residues. Germline CDR1 and CDR2: KGHSH and LQKENI. The CDR3 nucleotides are TGTGCCAGCTCACCAGTCAGGGGGCGTGTAGCTTTCTTT. It is translated as CASSPVRGRVAFF.

This clone was seen more than once but under ten times. The chain is built from TRBV30 and TRBJ2-3; 8 positions match TRBD2. CDR1 and CDR2 (germline): GTSNPN, SVGIG (reference sequence). The length of the CDR3 is 13 residues. V trimming: 0 bases; J trimming: 7 bases; junction bases outside the gene matches: 3. In DNA, the CDR3 is TGTGCCTGGAGTGTACCGGGGGGGAATACGCAGTATTTT. Its translation: CAWSVPGGNTQYF. The full variable domain, with the rest looked up from reference TRBV30 and TRBJ2-3, is SQTIHQWPATLVQPVGSPLSLECTVEGTSNPNLYWYRQAAGRGLQLLFYSVGIGQISSEVPQNLSASRPQDRQFILSSKKLLLSDSGFYLCAWSVPGGNTQYFGPGTRLTVL.

The chain joins TRBV5-6 to TRBJ1-2; unclear D gene. From germline, CDR1 is SGHDT and CDR2 YYEEEE. This CDR3 region has 13 residues. V lost 0 bases to trimming and J lost 4 bases, with 7 bases between them. CDR3 residues: CASSLGSSYGYTF. CDR3 in DNA: TGTGCCAGCAGCTTGGGCAGTTCCTATGGCTACACCTTC.

CDR3 sequence reads: CASSLSVRGGYTF. The CDR3 nucleotides read TGTGCCAGCAGTTTATCTGTGAGGGGGGGCTACACCTTC. The chain uses TRBV28 and TRBJ1-2; D possibly corresponds to TRBD1 (6 bases). The V and J ends lost 1 base and 8 bases respectively, with 11 bases between them. Germline V gene lookup returns CDR1 MDHEN and CDR2 SYDVKM. The CDR3 is 13 amino acids.

The chain employs TRBV6-5 and TRBJ1-2; D gene unclear. The CDR3 runs 11 residues. Trimming took 4 bases from V and 4 from J, leaving 4 bases between them. Germline assignment: CDR1 MNHEY and CDR2 SVGAGI. The CDR3 loop is CASSSPYGYTF. CDR3 in DNA: TGTGCCAGCAGTTCCCCCTATGGCTACACCTTC.

The rearrangement links TRBV25-1 to TRBJ1-2; no reliable D call. Germline V gene lookup returns CDR1 MGHDK and CDR2 SYGVNS. The V end lost 8 bases, the J end lost 6 bases, and 13 bases lay between the germline ends. The CDR3 has 12 residues. This CDR3 reads CASESFGDGYTF. DNA for the CDR3: TGTGCCAGCGAAAGTTTCGGGGATGGCTACACCTTC.

The CDR3: CSVYSGREAFF. The CDR3 DNA reads TGCAGCGTCTACTCGGGCCGAGAAGCTTTCTTT. The V gene is TRBV29-1, the J gene TRBJ1-1, with D unresolved. The V end was cut by 6 bases, the J end by 8 bases, with 13 bases between. The germline CDR1 and CDR2 sequences are SQVTM and ANQGSEA. CDR3 size: 11 residues.

V gene TRBV4-1 combines with J gene TRBJ2-7; 9 bases map to TRBD1. The CDR3 is 16 amino acids. V lost 2 bases, J lost 3 bases, and 8 bases stayed unmatched. The germline V gene encodes CDR1 MGHRA and CDR2 YSYEKL. The CDR3 loop reads CASSQPPRDRDYEQYF. CDR3 in DNA: TGCGCCAGCAGCCAACCCCCCCGGGACAGGGACTACGAGCAGTACTTC.

This clone was observed a single time. V and J are TRBV7-2 and TRBJ2-3; D might be TRBD2 (5 bases). The CDR3 loop spans 13 amino acids. V was clipped by 5 bases and J by 7 bases, with 13 bases between them. Germline CDR1 SGHTA, CDR2 FQGNSA. In DNA, the CDR3 is TGTGCCAGCAGCCTACCCGGGGTGAATACGCAGTATTTT. Translating gives CASSLPGVNTQYF.

The J gene is TRBJ1-2, the V gene TRBV10-3, with 8 positions matching TRBD1. From germline, CDR1 is ENHRY and CDR2 SYGVKD. The CDR3 runs to 15 residues. J gave up 4 bases and V 3 bases, and 7 bases lay outside the gene matches. The CDR3 DNA follows: TGTGCCATCAGTGACCCCGACAGGGGCGGCTATGGCTACACCTTC. Translating it yields CAISDPDRGGYGYTF.

This clone has more than one count but fewer than ten. The V call is TRBV7-2, the J call TRBJ2-1; TRBD1 agrees at 11 bases. This CDR3 has 15 amino acids. V gave up 4 bases and J gave up 3 bases; unmatched junction bases: 2. Germline CDR1 and CDR2: SGHTA and FQGNSA. The CDR3 spells CASSSGTGGYNEQFF. The CDR3 DNA follows: TGTGCCAGCAGCTCCGGGACAGGGGGCTACAATGAGCAGTTCTTC.

The chain links TRBV5-4 to TRBJ1-1; a weak D match, TRBD1 (5 bases). This CDR3 comprises 13 residues. V lost 1 base to trimming and J lost 3 bases, with 7 bases between them. Germline CDR1 is SGHNT and CDR2 is YYREEE (reference sequence). CDR3 nucleotide sequence: TGTGCCAGCAGCTTGCGAGGGGACACTGAAGCTTTCTTT. Amino acids: CASSLRGDTEAFF.

The V and J genes are TRBV6-5 and TRBJ2-7; no clear D. CDR3 length equals 14 residues. Per germline, CDR1 MNHEY and CDR2 SVGAGI. The V end was cut by 2 bases, the J end by 0 bases, with 8 bases between. The CDR3 region has the DNA TGTGCCAGCAGTTACAAGCAGTACTCCTACGAGCAGTACTTC. This translates into CASSYKQYSYEQYF.

The chain recombines TRBV11-2 with TRBJ2-4; TRBD2 might be the D (5 bases). CDR1 and CDR2 (germline): SGHAT, FQNNGV. This CDR3 has 14 residues. V was clipped by 2 bases and J by 0 bases, with 5 bases between them. DNA for the CDR3: TGTGCCAGCAGCTTAACTAGAGCCAAAAACATTCAGTACTTC. Amino acid sequence: CASSLTRAKNIQYF.

The rearrangement uses TRBV6-1 and TRBJ1-1; unclear D gene. V gave up 5 bases and J gave up 3 bases, with 1 base separating them. Germline V gene data show CDR1 as MNHNS and CDR2 as SASEGT. The CDR3 extends over 10 amino acids. The CDR3: CASSYTEAFF. DNA of the CDR3: TGTGCCAGCAGTTACACTGAAGCTTTCTTT.